This T cell receptor (beta chain) was documented in a study of shared clonotypes between healthy human individuals. CDR3 length equals 17 residues. Germline V gene sequence: CDR1 MNHEY, CDR2 SMNVEV (reference sequence). Trimming left V 5 bases short and J 0 bases short, with 19 bases between. In this sample, this clone turned up a few times. Authors' data handling: ImmunoSEQ only sent back junction sequences with no quality scores, so filtering was done differently. Some clones are missing from TCRdb's copy, which holds only in-frame ones; the method was immunoSEQ multiplex PCR. That table supplies the V and J calls and clone size; D and trimming were determined from the DNA. This table holds about 700,000 clones, roughly 70% found once.

The sequenced sample was memory CD4+ T cells sorted from blood. The subset here: CD45RA-negative fraction. The TCR comes from a young woman in good health. The chain couples TRBV27 to TRBJ1-2; D is uncertain. The CDR3 here is CASSPRPPGVSNYGYTF. The DNA for the CDR3 is TGTGCCAGCAGTCCAAGGCCGCCCGGGGTATCTAACTATGGCTACACCTTC.